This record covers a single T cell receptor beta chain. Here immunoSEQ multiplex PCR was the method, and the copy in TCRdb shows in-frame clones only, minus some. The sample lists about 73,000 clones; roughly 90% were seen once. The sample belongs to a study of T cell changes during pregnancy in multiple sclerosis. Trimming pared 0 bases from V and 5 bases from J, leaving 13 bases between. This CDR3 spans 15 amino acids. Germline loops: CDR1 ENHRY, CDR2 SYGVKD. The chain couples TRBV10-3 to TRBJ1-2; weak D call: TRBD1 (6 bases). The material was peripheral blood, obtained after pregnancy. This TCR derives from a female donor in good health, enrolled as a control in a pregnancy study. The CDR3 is CAISESGGTGYGYTF. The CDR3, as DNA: TGTGCCATCAGTGAGTCGGGCGGCACAGGGTATGGCTACACCTTC.